Listed below are T cell receptor beta chains from one sample, sequenced in a study of cytomegalovirus exposure and HLA in healthy donors. The data were produced by immunoSEQ multiplex PCR, yet TCRdb's version contains in-frame clones alone and is incomplete. This repertoire shows roughly 98,000 clones, roughly 80% found once; its top ten account for around 3.4%. Sample: PBMCs. These receptors originate from a man aged 40-49 years in good health and CMV-seronegative. Both conserved end residues are part of each CDR3. Fields, in order: J gene, clone size, D gene, V gene, CDR3 DNA, CDR3 protein. D genes are given only for firm matches. Only some rows state a clone size, as once, few, many or a class for expanded clones.

J: TRBJ2-7; size: .; D: TRBD2; V: TRBV7-2; DNA: TGTGCCAGCAGCGCAGGGACTAGCGGATACTCCTACGAGCAGTACTTC; CDR3: CASSAGTSGYSYEQYF
J: TRBJ2-7; size: few; D: .; V: TRBV7-3; DNA: TGTGCCAGCAGCCCCAGACCGTTGAACTACGAGCAGTACTTC; CDR3: CASSPRPLNYEQYF
J: TRBJ1-2; size: .; D: TRBD1; V: TRBV2; DNA: TGTGCCAGCAGAGCAGAAGGACAGGGTTTCTATGGCTACACCTTC; CDR3: CASRAEGQGFYGYTF
J: TRBJ1-2; size: few; D: TRBD1; V: TRBV28; DNA: TGTGCCACCTTTGATTCGATCGGAGGCAGGGGGAGCCTAATGACGGGCTACACCTTC; CDR3: CATFDSIGGRGSLMTGYTF
J: TRBJ1-5; size: .; D: .; V: TRBV6-5; DNA: TGTGCCAGCAGTTACCGAGCAAGCAATCAGCCCCAGCATTTT; CDR3: CASSYRASNQPQHF
J: TRBJ1-1; size: few; D: TRBD1; V: TRBV27; DNA: TGTGCCAGCGGTTACAGGGGGAAAAACACTGAAGCTTTCTTT; CDR3: CASGYRGKNTEAFF
J: TRBJ1-6; size: .; D: TRBD1; V: TRBV30; DNA: TGTGCCTGGAGTTTGCGGACAGGGGGCTGGGGGTCCTATAATTCACCCCTCCACTTT; CDR3: CAWSLRTGGWGSYNSPLHF
J: TRBJ2-7; size: .; D: TRBD1; V: TRBV29-1; DNA: TGCAGCGTTGAGCTGGGGGGACAGGGCGGTGAGCAGTACTTC; CDR3: CSVELGGQGGEQYF
J: TRBJ2-7; size: .; D: .; V: TRBV27; DNA: TGTGCCAGCAGAGAACCCGGAGGTACCTACGAGCAGTACTTC; CDR3: CASREPGGTYEQYF
J: TRBJ1-1; size: .; D: .; V: TRBV28; DNA: TGTGCCAGCAGCGACAGTTTGGGATCAGCTTTCTTT; CDR3: CASSDSLGSAFF
J: TRBJ2-5; size: .; D: .; V: TRBV5-1; DNA: TGCGCCAGCAACTCGGGACTCCTCACCGAGACCCAGTACTTC; CDR3: CASNSGLLTETQYF
J: TRBJ1-6; size: .; D: .; V: TRBV9; DNA: TGTGCCAGCAGCGTAGCTACGGGGGGGGAATTTAATTCACCCCTCCACTTT; CDR3: CASSVATGGEFNSPLHF
J: TRBJ2-3; size: .; D: TRBD1; V: TRBV30; DNA: TGTGCCTGGAGTGTAGCTGGACAGGGCGTGCAGTATTTT; CDR3: CAWSVAGQGVQYF
J: TRBJ2-7; size: .; D: .; V: TRBV7-9; DNA: TGTGCCAGCAGCTCTACAGGGATACCCTACGAGCAGTACTTC; CDR3: CASSSTGIPYEQYF
J: TRBJ1-2; size: .; D: TRBD1; V: TRBV19; DNA: TGTGCCAGTAGTATAGGGCCAGGGGGCGCCTATGGCTACACCTTC; CDR3: CASSIGPGGAYGYTF
J: TRBJ1-2; size: .; D: .; V: TRBV28; DNA: TGTGCCAGCAGTCCCGGGACAAAATATGGCTACACCTTC; CDR3: CASSPGTKYGYTF
J: TRBJ2-3; size: few; D: TRBD1; V: TRBV5-1; DNA: TGCGCCAGCAGCTTAGACAGGGGTACAGATACGCAGTATTTT; CDR3: CASSLDRGTDTQYF
J: TRBJ2-5; size: .; D: TRBD1; V: TRBV7-2; DNA: TGTGCCAGCAGCTGGACAGGACAAGAGACCCAGTACTTC; CDR3: CASSWTGQETQYF
J: TRBJ2-7; size: few; D: TRBD1; V: TRBV14; DNA: TGTGCCAGCAGCCAACGACAGGGGAGATACGAGCAGTACTTC; CDR3: CASSQRQGRYEQYF
J: TRBJ1-6; size: .; D: .; V: TRBV25-1; DNA: TGTGCCAGCAGTGAAATGACCCGGGAGAATTCACCCCTCCACTTT; CDR3: CASSEMTRENSPLHF
J: TRBJ2-1; size: .; D: .; V: TRBV5-6; DNA: TGTGCCAGCAGCCCCGGGGAGCGGCGCTCCTACAATGAGCAGTTCTTC; CDR3: CASSPGERRSYNEQFF
J: TRBJ1-1; size: .; D: .; V: TRBV9; DNA: TGTGCCAGCAGCCCCTCTGGCAGATTCGATATTGAAGCTTTCTTT; CDR3: CASSPSGRFDIEAFF
J: TRBJ2-1; size: .; D: .; V: TRBV20-1; DNA: TGCAGTGCTAAGCTAGGCAATGAGCAGTTCTTC; CDR3: CSAKLGNEQFF
J: TRBJ1-4; size: .; D: TRBD1; V: TRBV11-1; DNA: TGTGCCAGCAGCCGGGACAGGGGCGAAAAACTGTTTTTT; CDR3: CASSRDRGEKLFF
J: TRBJ2-7; size: .; D: .; V: TRBV19; DNA: TGTGCCAGTGGATCTCCGGGGTCAGGTTACGAGCAGTACTTC; CDR3: CASGSPGSGYEQYF
J: TRBJ2-2; size: .; D: .; V: TRBV28; DNA: TGTGCCAGCAGTGCACAGGGGAGGTATGGAGAGCTGTTTTTT; CDR3: CASSAQGRYGELFF
J: TRBJ2-3; size: .; D: TRBD2; V: TRBV9; DNA: TGTGCCAGCAGCCCGGGACTAGCGGGGGGCGCAGATACGCAGTATTTT; CDR3: CASSPGLAGGADTQYF
J: TRBJ2-7; size: .; D: TRBD1; V: TRBV25-1; DNA: TGTGCCAGCAGTGAACGGACAGGGACCTACGAGCAGTACTTC; CDR3: CASSERTGTYEQYF
J: TRBJ1-3; size: .; D: .; V: TRBV7-9; DNA: TGTGCCAGCAGCCTGTTGTCCAGGGCTGGAAACACCATATATTTT; CDR3: CASSLLSRAGNTIYF
J: TRBJ1-3; size: .; D: .; V: TRBV6-1; DNA: TGTGCCAGCAGAGGAGGTGCCGGAAACACCATATATTTT; CDR3: CASRGGAGNTIYF
J: TRBJ2-7; size: .; D: .; V: TRBV5-5; DNA: TGTGCCAGCAGCTTGGCGGGAGCTCCGGGTAAGCAGTACTTC; CDR3: CASSLAGAPGKQYF
J: TRBJ1-2; size: few; D: .; V: TRBV7-8; DNA: TGTGCCAGCAGCGAAGACAGAGCCTATGGCTACACCTTC; CDR3: CASSEDRAYGYTF
J: TRBJ1-1; size: .; D: .; V: TRBV5-1; DNA: TGCGCCAGCAGCCCGCGGACACCTAACACTGAAGCTTTCTTT; CDR3: CASSPRTPNTEAFF
J: TRBJ2-7; size: .; D: TRBD1; V: TRBV18; DNA: TGTGCCAGCTCATCGACAGGGACGGGGAACTACGAGCAGTACTTC; CDR3: CASSSTGTGNYEQYF
J: TRBJ2-3; size: .; D: .; V: TRBV29-1; DNA: TGCAGCGGAGGTACAGATACGCAGTATTTT; CDR3: CSGGTDTQYF
J: TRBJ1-1; size: .; D: TRBD1; V: TRBV15; DNA: TGTGCCACCAGCGAACGAAACCGGGGACAGCTGAACACTGAAGCTTTCTTT; CDR3: CATSERNRGQLNTEAFF
J: TRBJ2-3; size: .; D: TRBD1; V: TRBV29-1; DNA: TGCAGCGTTGAAAGGGGACAGGGGATCGCAGATACGCAGTATTTT; CDR3: CSVERGQGIADTQYF
J: TRBJ2-7; size: .; D: TRBD2; V: TRBV11-2; DNA: TGTGCCAGCAGCTTAAGGGTTGGGAGCGGGATAGTCGAGCAGTACTTC; CDR3: CASSLRVGSGIVEQYF
J: TRBJ2-1; size: once; D: .; V: TRBV18; DNA: TGTGCCAGCTCGAGAGGGGGTTTTGAGGAGGATGAGCAGTTCTTC; CDR3: CASSRGGFEEDEQFF
J: TRBJ2-7; size: .; D: .; V: TRBV5-6; DNA: TGTGCCAGCAGCTCGTCCTACGAGCAGTACTTC; CDR3: CASSSSYEQYF
J: TRBJ1-1; size: .; D: TRBD1; V: TRBV9; DNA: TGTGCCAGCAGCGGGGGGACAGGGATGAGAACTGAAGCTTTCTTT; CDR3: CASSGGTGMRTEAFF